This TCR beta chain was identified during a study of shared clonotypes between healthy human individuals. Across the whole study: The plates for each donor numbered three CD4 naive, three CD4 memory, two CD8 naive and one CD8 memory. Findings and caveats of the study: Deeper or shallower sequencing was expected to change how clonotypes are shared among donors.

Comment on this clone: Its specificity is unknown.

The CDR3 is 16 residues long. V was trimmed by 0 bases and J by 4 bases, leaving 14 bases between them. Germline CDR1 is SGHRS and CDR2 is YFSETQ. Source study methods: Quality scores were absent from the junction-only immunoSEQ sequences, so filtering differed. Profiled with immunoSEQ multiplex PCR; TCRdb holds only in-frame clones, not every one. V and J calls and clone size follow that table, whereas D and trimming were derived from the DNA. This table has almost 750,000 clones, approximately 72% appearing once. The clonotype originates from a woman in her 30s in good health. This sequence joins TRBV5-1 and TRBJ2-1, with D unclear. The source material was memory CD4+ T cells sorted from blood. As to subset: CD45RA-negative fraction. The CDR3 loop is CASSLDIRPGYNEQFF. The CDR3 DNA is TGCGCCAGCAGCTTGGATATCCGACCAGGATACAATGAGCAGTTCTTC.